This T cell receptor (beta chain) was identified during a study of blood T cell repertoires in COVID-19. Across the whole study: Sites across the United States, Italy and Spain contributed samples from acute and convalescent COVID-19. T cells, B-cell-depleted T cells, or PBMCs supplied cDNA or gDNA.

The CDR3 has 15 residues. V gave up 0 bases and J gave up 2 bases, with 10 bases separating them. The germline V gene encodes CDR1 MGHRA and CDR2 YSYEKL. Clones were sequenced by immunoSEQ multiplex PCR, and TCRdb holds only the in-frame ones, with some missing. The repertoire holds under 250,000 clones, with approximately 82% as singletons. The sequence was obtained from a man aged 35 to 55 with active or convalescent COVID-19. V and J are TRBV4-1 and TRBJ1-2; D is undetermined. The sequenced material came from peripheral blood. The DNA of the CDR3 is TGCGCCAGCAGCCAAGATCGGGGTATGAACTATGGCTACACCTTC. This translates into CASSQDRGMNYGYTF.